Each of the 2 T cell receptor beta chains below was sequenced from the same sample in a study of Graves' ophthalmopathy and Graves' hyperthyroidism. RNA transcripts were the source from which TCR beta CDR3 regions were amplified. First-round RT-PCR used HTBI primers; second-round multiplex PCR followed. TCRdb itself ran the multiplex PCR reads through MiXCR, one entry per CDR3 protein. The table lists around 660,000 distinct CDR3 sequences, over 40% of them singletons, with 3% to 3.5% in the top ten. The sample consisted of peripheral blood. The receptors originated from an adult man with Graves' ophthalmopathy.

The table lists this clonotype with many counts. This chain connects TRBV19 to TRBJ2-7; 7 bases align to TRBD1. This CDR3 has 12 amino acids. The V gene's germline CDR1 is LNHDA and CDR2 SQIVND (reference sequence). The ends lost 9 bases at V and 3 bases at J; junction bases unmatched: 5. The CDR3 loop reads CASGQVNYEQYF. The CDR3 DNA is TGTGCCAGCGGACAGGTTAACTACGAGCAGTACTTC.

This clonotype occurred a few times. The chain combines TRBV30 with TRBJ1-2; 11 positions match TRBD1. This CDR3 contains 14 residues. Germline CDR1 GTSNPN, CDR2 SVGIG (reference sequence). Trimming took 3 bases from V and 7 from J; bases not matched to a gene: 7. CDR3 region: CAWSPGQGAGGYTF. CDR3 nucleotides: TGTGCCTGGAGCCCTGGACAGGGGGCAGGTGGCTACACCTTC. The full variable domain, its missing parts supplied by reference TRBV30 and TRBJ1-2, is SQTIHQWPATLVQPVGSPLSLECTVEGTSNPNLYWYRQAAGRGLQLLFYSVGIGQISSEVPQNLSASRPQDRQFILSSKKLLLSDSGFYLCAWSPGQGAGGYTFGSGTRLTVV.